What follows are 26 T cell receptor beta chains derived from one specimen sequenced in a study of OX40 agonist ivuxolimab in advanced cancers. Sequencing used immunoSEQ multiplex PCR; TCRdb keeps in-frame clones, though not all of them. The sample includes some 85,000 clones, around nine tenths of them seen just once. Sequenced here: CD4+ or CD8+ T cells sorted from blood, sampled in a trial of the OX40 agonist ivuxolimab. The receptors stem from an adult with an advanced solid tumor such as melanoma, head and neck, liver or kidney cancer.

CDR3 residues: CASSIDGSYEQYF. The CDR3 nucleotides read TGTGCCAGTAGTATTGACGGCTCCTACGAGCAGTACTTC. The genes are TRBV19 and TRBJ2-7; D unresolved. There are 13 residues in the CDR3. The V end was cut by 3 bases, the J end by 0 bases, with 6 bases between. Germline V gene data show CDR1 as LNHDA and CDR2 as SQIVND (reference sequence). Supplemented by reference TRBV19 and TRBJ2-7, the full variable domain reads DGGITQSPKYLFRKEGQNVTLSCEQNLNHDAMYWYRQDPGQGLRLIYYSQIVNDFQKGDIAEGYSVSREKKESFPLTVTSAQKNPTAFYLCASSIDGSYEQYFGPGTRLTVT.

The V and J genes are TRBV4-1 and TRBJ2-4; perhaps TRBD1 as D (5 bases). The CDR3 has 17 residues. Trimming cost V 0 bases and J 0 bases, with 12 bases left between them. The germline gives CDR1 MGHRA, CDR2 YSYEKL. CDR3 region: CASSQDQGRVAKNIQYF. The CDR3 bases are TGCGCCAGCAGCCAAGATCAGGGAAGGGTAGCCAAAAACATTCAGTACTTC.

V and J are TRBV7-2 and TRBJ2-7; D is unclear. CDR1 and CDR2 from the germline V gene are SGHTA and FQGNSA. The CDR3 is 15 residues long. Trimming removed 1 base at V and 5 bases at J, with 15 bases between. CDR3 nucleotides: TGTGCCAGCAGCTTAGGTGGTAGGGTCCTCGACGAGCAGTACTTC. Translation: CASSLGGRVLDEQYF.

The rearrangement uses TRBV7-2 and TRBJ1-2, with TRBD1 matching over 7 bases. The ends lost 5 bases at V and 2 bases at J; junction bases unmatched: 8. In germline, CDR1 is SGHTA, CDR2 FQGNSA. This CDR3 has 15 amino acids. This chain's CDR3 is CASSRLAGGNYGYTF. The CDR3 coding sequence is TGTGCCAGCAGCCGACTGGCAGGGGGAAACTATGGCTACACCTTC.

The chain's CDR3 is CASSRGQGYEQYF. The CDR3 region has the DNA TGTGCCAGCAGCCGCGGACAGGGCTACGAGCAGTACTTC. This sequence joins TRBV6-5 and TRBJ2-7, with 8 bases matching TRBD1. The junction had 4 bases not matched to a gene; V was cut back by 6 bases and J by 3 bases. Germline loops: CDR1 MNHEY, CDR2 SVGAGI. The CDR3 runs to 13 residues.

The count of this clone is one. The rearrangement uses TRBV18 and TRBJ2-2; tentative D call: TRBD2 (5 bases). Trimming took off 5 bases at V and 4 bases at J, with 14 bases between the two ends. CDR3 length: 15 residues. The germline V gene has CDR1 KGHSH and CDR2 LQKENI. The CDR3 here is CASSEGTPVTGELFF. CDR3 DNA: TGTGCCAGCTCAGAGGGTACCCCGGTCACCGGGGAGCTGTTTTTT.

This rearrangement joins TRBV29-1 to TRBJ1-6; D perhaps matches TRBD1 (5 bases). The CDR3 covers 13 residues. The germline CDR1 and CDR2 sequences are SQVTM and ANQGSEA. Trimming stripped 0 bases from V and 12 bases from J, with 12 bases between. For the CDR3, the DNA is TGCAGCGTTGAAGAGGGGGAGGGAAAACCCCTCCACTTT. This gives the protein CSVEEGEGKPLHF. Together with reference TRBV29-1 and TRBJ1-6, the CDR3 gives the full variable domain: SAVISQKPSRDICQRGTSLTIQCQVDSQVTMMFWYRQQPGQSLTLIATANQGSEATYESGFVIDKFPISRPNLTFSTLTVSNMSPEDSSIYLCSVEEGEGKPLHFGNGTRLTVT.

The chain uses TRBV5-1 and TRBJ2-3; D not certain. CDR3 length: 16 residues. Germline assignment: CDR1 SGHRS and CDR2 YFSETQ. Trimming stripped 0 bases from V and 2 bases from J, with 13 bases between. The CDR3 spells CASSLVGRRNTDTQYF. The CDR3 DNA follows: TGCGCCAGCAGCTTGGTAGGCAGGAGAAACACAGATACGCAGTATTTT.

The chain uses TRBV4-1 and TRBJ1-5, with a weak D call TRBD1 (5 bases). Germline CDR1 and CDR2: MGHRA and YSYEKL. The CDR3 loop spans 15 amino acids. V lost 0 bases, J lost 5 bases, and 11 bases lay in between. The CDR3 DNA reads as TGCGCCAGCAGCCAAGATGGTTCGGGGGATCAGCCCCAGCATTTT. Protein sequence: CASSQDGSGDQPQHF.

The rearrangement uses TRBV13 and TRBJ1-4; 9 nucleotides line up with TRBD1. Germline V gene data show CDR1 as PRHDT and CDR2 as FYEKMQ (reference sequence). V was clipped by 8 bases and J by 5 bases; unmatched bases: 18. CDR3 length equals 18 residues. The CDR3 sequence is CASSESGTGTSGNEKLFF. In nucleotides, the CDR3 is TGTGCCAGCTCCGAATCCGGGACAGGGACCTCCGGGAATGAAAAACTGTTTTTT.

The count of this clone is one. V usage is TRBV7-2 and J usage is TRBJ1-4, with TRBD1 matching 7 bases. Germline loops: CDR1 SGHTA, CDR2 FQGNSA. The junction had 4 bases not matched to a gene; V was cut back by 3 bases and J by 3 bases. CDR3 size: 15 residues. In DNA form, the CDR3 reads TGTGCCAGCAGCTTGTCTGGACAGGCTAATGAAAAACTGTTTTTT. Translated: CASSLSGQANEKLFF. The entire variable domain, with the rest obtained from reference TRBV7-2 and TRBJ1-4, is as follows: GAGVSQSPSNKVTEKGKDVELRCDPISGHTALYWYRQSLGQGLEFLIYFQGNSAPDKSGLPSDRFSAERTGGSVSTLTIQRTQQEDSAVYLCASSLSGQANEKLFFGSGTQLSVL.

Only a few counts were recorded for this clone. The chain has TRBV9 and TRBJ1-4; 7 bases match TRBD1. CDR1 SGDLS and CDR2 YYNGEE come from the germline V gene. There are 18 residues in the CDR3. J was trimmed by 4 bases and V by 3 bases; bases with no gene match: 15. CDR3 coding DNA: TGTGCCAGCAGCGCCCACAGGGGAGGCGGGGGGCTTAATGAAAAACTGTTTTTT. Protein sequence: CASSAHRGGGGLNEKLFF.

In its sample, this clone was seen once. CDR3 amino acids: CATSRGSYNSPLHF. DNA of the CDR3: TGTGCCACCAGCAGAGGTTCCTATAATTCACCCCTCCACTTT. The chain has TRBV15 and TRBJ1-6; D gene uncertain. The CDR3 is 14 residues long. The germline V and J ends were trimmed by 1 base and 1 base, with 2 bases remaining between them. CDR1 is LNHNV, CDR2 YYDKDF, per germline (reference sequence).

CDR3 DNA sequence: TGCGCCAGCAGCCAAGAGCGGTCCGGCAGCACCAACTATGGCTACACCTTC. Residues: CASSQERSGSTNYGYTF. The chain joins TRBV4-3 to TRBJ1-2; no clear D. Trimming stripped 0 bases from V and 2 bases from J, with 16 bases between. CDR3 length: 17 amino acids. CDR1 is LGHNA, CDR2 YSLEER, per germline.

The chain is built from TRBV5-1 and TRBJ1-3, with D uncertain. There are 15 residues in the CDR3. V shed 0 bases and J shed 0 bases, with 7 bases lying between them. Germline-derived CDR1 and CDR2 are SGHRS and YFSETQ. CDR3 nucleotide sequence: TGCGCCAGCAGCTTGGGCCTTAACTCTGGAAACACCATATATTTT. Protein sequence: CASSLGLNSGNTIYF.

The rearrangement links TRBV30 to TRBJ1-2, with D possibly TRBD1 on 6 matching bases. The CDR3 loop spans 15 amino acids. Germline lookup yields CDR1 GTSNPN and CDR2 SVGIG (reference sequence). The germline V and J ends were trimmed by 1 base and 5 bases, with 17 bases remaining between them. The CDR3 DNA reads TGTGCCTGGAGTGCCGCCGGGGGGCGTTTATATGGCTACACCTTC. Protein sequence: CAWSAAGGRLYGYTF. Together with reference TRBV30 and TRBJ1-2, the CDR3 gives the full variable domain: SQTIHQWPATLVQPVGSPLSLECTVEGTSNPNLYWYRQAAGRGLQLLFYSVGIGQISSEVPQNLSASRPQDRQFILSSKKLLLSDSGFYLCAWSAAGGRLYGYTFGSGTRLTVV.

The rearrangement uses TRBV5-1 and TRBJ2-3; TRBD1 aligns across 9 bases. V lost 0 bases to trimming and J lost 5 bases; unmatched junction nucleotides: 4. The CDR3 extends over 15 amino acids. Per germline, CDR1 SGHRS and CDR2 YFSETQ. In nucleotides, the CDR3 is TGCGCCAGCAGCTTGGGGGACAGGGAGGGAGATACGCAGTATTTT. Its translation: CASSLGDREGDTQYF.

This chain's CDR3 is CASSSAPGIGNYGYTF. CDR3 DNA sequence: TGTGCCAGCAGCTCAGCTCCAGGGATAGGGAACTATGGCTACACCTTC. The chain uses TRBV7-9 and TRBJ1-2; D perhaps matches TRBD1 (5 bases). Germline CDR1 SEHNR, CDR2 FQNEAQ (reference sequence). The CDR3 is made up of 16 amino acids. The germline V and J ends were trimmed by 4 bases and 2 bases, with 17 bases remaining between them. Full variable domain (outside the CDR3, taken from reference TRBV7-9 and TRBJ1-2): DTGVSQNPRHKITKRGQNVTFRCDPISEHNRLYWYRQTLGQGPEFLTYFQNEAQLEKSRLLSDRFSAERPKGSFSTLEIQRTEQGDSAMYLCASSSAPGIGNYGYTFGSGTRLTVV.

This clone was seen a few times. The chain has TRBV7-9 and TRBJ2-3; 10 nucleotides align to TRBD2. V trimming: 3 bases; J trimming: 1 base; junction bases outside the gene matches: 10. Germline V CDR1 and CDR2: SEHNR, FQNEAQ (reference sequence). The CDR3 extends over 18 amino acids. The CDR3 loop is CASSFGSTSGTGTDTQYF. The DNA for the CDR3 is TGTGCCAGCAGCTTCGGCTCTACTAGCGGGACCGGCACAGATACGCAGTATTTT. The whole variable domain, filled in from reference TRBV7-9 and TRBJ2-3, reads DTGVSQNPRHKITKRGQNVTFRCDPISEHNRLYWYRQTLGQGPEFLTYFQNEAQLEKSRLLSDRFSAERPKGSFSTLEIQRTEQGDSAMYLCASSFGSTSGTGTDTQYFGPGTRLTVL.

The V and J genes are TRBV5-6 and TRBJ2-5, with 8 nucleotides matching TRBD1. V shed 5 bases and J 3 bases; nucleotides not matched to a gene: 6. Germline V lookup: CDR1 SGHDT, CDR2 YYEEEE. The CDR3 has 14 residues. CDR3 DNA sequence: TGTGCCAGCAGTTCCGGGACAGGTGAAGAGACCCAGTACTTC. Its protein product is CASSSGTGEETQYF.

CDR3: CASSLGGRLGMNTEAFF. CDR3 nucleotides: TGTGCCAGCAGCTTGGGGGGGAGACTAGGAATGAACACTGAAGCTTTCTTT. The chain has TRBV7-9 and TRBJ1-1; perhaps TRBD1 as D (5 bases). V lost 3 bases to trimming and J lost 0 bases, with 17 bases between them. This CDR3 region has 17 residues. From germline, CDR1 is SEHNR and CDR2 FQNEAQ (reference sequence). The variable domain in full, completed from reference TRBV7-9 and TRBJ1-1, reads DTGVSQNPRHKITKRGQNVTFRCDPISEHNRLYWYRQTLGQGPEFLTYFQNEAQLEKSRLLSDRFSAERPKGSFSTLEIQRTEQGDSAMYLCASSLGGRLGMNTEAFFGQGTRLTVV.

The chain has TRBV18 and TRBJ1-6; a possible D gene is TRBD1 (6 bases). The germline CDR1 and CDR2 sequences are KGHSH and LQKENI. This CDR3 is 15 amino acids long. V lost 2 bases and J lost 9, with 14 bases in between. The CDR3 region is CASSPGGPPGSPLHF. In nucleotides, the CDR3 is TGTGCCAGCTCACCAGGGGGCCCCCCTGGTTCACCCCTCCACTTT.

This clone turned up a few times. The chain links TRBV19 to TRBJ1-1; the D is unclear. Germline V lookup: CDR1 LNHDA, CDR2 SQIVND (reference sequence). V lost 1 base to trimming and J lost 1 base, with 7 bases between them. The CDR3 contains 14 residues. The CDR3 loop reads CASSIGRQNTEAFF. As DNA, the CDR3 is TGTGCCAGTAGTATAGGAAGGCAGAACACTGAAGCTTTCTTT.

This chain connects TRBV6-5 to TRBJ1-2; no clear D. Germline V gene data show CDR1 as MNHEY and CDR2 as SVGAGI. The CDR3 runs to 15 residues. V gave up 0 bases and J gave up 2 bases, with 10 bases separating them. The CDR3 sequence is CASSYSTLPNYGYTF. CDR3 in DNA: TGTGCCAGCAGTTACTCGACCTTACCAAACTATGGCTACACCTTC.

V gene TRBV6-5 combines with J gene TRBJ2-7; possible D gene TRBD1, 5 bases. The CDR3 loop spans 15 amino acids. V lost 0 bases and J 0 bases, leaving 9 bases between the germline ends. Germline-derived CDR1 and CDR2 are MNHEY and SVGAGI. Written as DNA, the CDR3 is TGTGCCAGCAGTTACTCGGCAGACAGCTCCTACGAGCAGTACTTC. Its translation: CASSYSADSSYEQYF.

This sequence joins TRBV6-1 and TRBJ2-3; 7 bases align to TRBD2. The CDR3 loop spans 16 amino acids. Germline CDR1 reads MNHNS; CDR2 reads SASEGT. V lost 2 bases and J lost 2; bases outside the gene matches: 7. CDR3 sequence (DNA): TGTGCCAGCAGTGAATCCTTTCGGGGGGACACAGATACGCAGTATTTT. Translated: CASSESFRGDTDTQYF.